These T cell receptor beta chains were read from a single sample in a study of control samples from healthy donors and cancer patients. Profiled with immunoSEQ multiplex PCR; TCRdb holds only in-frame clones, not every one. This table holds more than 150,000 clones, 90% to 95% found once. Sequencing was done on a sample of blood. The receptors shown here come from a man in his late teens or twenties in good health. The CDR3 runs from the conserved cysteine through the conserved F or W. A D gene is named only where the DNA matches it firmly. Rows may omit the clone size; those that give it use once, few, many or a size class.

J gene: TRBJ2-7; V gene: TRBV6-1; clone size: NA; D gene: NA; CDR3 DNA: TGTGCCAGCAGTGAAGCTAGGCAGGACTACGAGCAGTACTTC; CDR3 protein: CASSEARQDYEQYF
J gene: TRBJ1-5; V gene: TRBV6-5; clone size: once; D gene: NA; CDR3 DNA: TGTGCCAGCAGCGTGAATAGCAATCAGCCCCAGCATTTT; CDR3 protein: CASSVNSNQPQHF
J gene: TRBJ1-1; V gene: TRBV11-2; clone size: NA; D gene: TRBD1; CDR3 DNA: TGTGCCAGCAGCTTCCTACCGGGACAGGAACAAGGCACTGAAGCTTTCTTT; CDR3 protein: CASSFLPGQEQGTEAFF
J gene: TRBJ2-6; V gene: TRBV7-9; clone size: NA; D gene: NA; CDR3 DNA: TGTGCCAGCAGCCGTGACGGGGGGCCTGGGGCCAACGTCCTGACTTTC; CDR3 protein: CASSRDGGPGANVLTF
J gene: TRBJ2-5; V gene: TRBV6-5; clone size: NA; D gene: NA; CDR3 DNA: TGTGCCAGCGGACGACAGTCGTACCAAGAGACCCAGTACTTC; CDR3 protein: CASGRQSYQETQYF
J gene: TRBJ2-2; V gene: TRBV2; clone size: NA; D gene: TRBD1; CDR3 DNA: TGTGCCAGCAGTGCTCAGGGGGCCGAAGTCGGGGAGCTGTTTTTT; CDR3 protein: CASSAQGAEVGELFF
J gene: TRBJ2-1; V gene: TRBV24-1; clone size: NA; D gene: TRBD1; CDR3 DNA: TGTGCCACCAGTGAGCCGGGACAGGGGTATGAGCAGTTCTTC; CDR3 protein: CATSEPGQGYEQFF
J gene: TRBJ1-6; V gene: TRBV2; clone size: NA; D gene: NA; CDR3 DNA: TGTGCCAGCAGTAACTATATACAGGGCGCTGGATCACCCCTCCACTTT; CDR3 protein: CASSNYIQGAGSPLHF
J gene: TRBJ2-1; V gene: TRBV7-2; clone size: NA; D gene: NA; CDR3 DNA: TGTGCCAGCAGCCCCAGGGACACGTACAATGAGCAGTTCTTC; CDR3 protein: CASSPRDTYNEQFF
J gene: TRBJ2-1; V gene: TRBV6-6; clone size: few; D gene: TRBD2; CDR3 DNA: TGTGCCAGCAGTCACAAAAGCGGGGGATACAATGAGCAGTTCTTC; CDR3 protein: CASSHKSGGYNEQFF
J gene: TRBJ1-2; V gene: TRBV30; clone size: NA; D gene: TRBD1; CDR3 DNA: TGTGCCTGGAACAGGGGGACAGGGGGCGGCTACACCTTC; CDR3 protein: CAWNRGTGGGYTF
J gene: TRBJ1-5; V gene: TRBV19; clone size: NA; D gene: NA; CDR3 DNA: TGTGCCAGTAGTATAACAACAGGCGGAGGTCAGCCCCAGCATTTT; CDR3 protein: CASSITTGGGQPQHF
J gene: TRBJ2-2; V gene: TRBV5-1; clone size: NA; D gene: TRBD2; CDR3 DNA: TGCGCCAGCATGGGACTAGCGGTTTCCGGGGAGCTGTTTTTT; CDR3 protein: CASMGLAVSGELFF
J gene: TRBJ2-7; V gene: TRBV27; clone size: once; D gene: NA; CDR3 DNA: TGTGCCAGCAGTTATGGCCCGGGGGCCGAGCAGTACTTC; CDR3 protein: CASSYGPGAEQYF
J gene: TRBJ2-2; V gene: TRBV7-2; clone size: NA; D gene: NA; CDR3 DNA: TGTGCCAGCAGCTTAGTCGGTAGGGAGCTGTTTTTT; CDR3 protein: CASSLVGRELFF
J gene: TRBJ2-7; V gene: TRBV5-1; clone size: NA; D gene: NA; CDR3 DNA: TGCGCCAGCAGCTTTGGGGGTACCTACGAGCAGTACTTC; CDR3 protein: CASSFGGTYEQYF
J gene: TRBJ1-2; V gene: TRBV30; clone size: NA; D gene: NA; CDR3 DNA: TGTGCCTGGAGCCAGGGCATCTATGGCTACACCTTC; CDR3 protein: CAWSQGIYGYTF
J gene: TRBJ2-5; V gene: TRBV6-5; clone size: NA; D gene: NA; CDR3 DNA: TGTGCCAGCAGTCCTCGTGACTGGGCCAAAGAGACCCAGTACTTC; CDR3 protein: CASSPRDWAKETQYF
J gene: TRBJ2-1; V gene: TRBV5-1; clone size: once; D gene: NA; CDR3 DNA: TGCGCCAGCAGCTTGGTAGCGGTTCTCTACAATGAGCAGTTCTTC; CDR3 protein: CASSLVAVLYNEQFF
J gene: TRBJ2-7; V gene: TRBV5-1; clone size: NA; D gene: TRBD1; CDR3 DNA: TGCGCCAGCAGCCCCCTAGGGGACAGGAACTACGAGCAGTACTTC; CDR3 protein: CASSPLGDRNYEQYF
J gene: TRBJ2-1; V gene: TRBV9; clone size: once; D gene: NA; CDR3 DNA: TGTGCCAGCAGCGTAGATGTCGGTAGAGGGGCGGTAAGAGTCGATGAGCAGTTCTTC; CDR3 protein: CASSVDVGRGAVRVDEQFF
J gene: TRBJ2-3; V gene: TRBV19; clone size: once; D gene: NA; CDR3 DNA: TGTGCCAGTAGGATTACGGCTACCTCCACAGATACGCAGTATTTT; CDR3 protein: CASRITATSTDTQYF
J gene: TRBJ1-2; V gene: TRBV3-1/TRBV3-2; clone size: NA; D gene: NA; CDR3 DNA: TGTGCCAGCAGACCGGCGGCAGGTCGCTTTACTAACTATGGCTACACCTTC; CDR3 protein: CASRPAAGRFTNYGYTF
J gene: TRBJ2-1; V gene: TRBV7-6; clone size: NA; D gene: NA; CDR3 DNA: TGTGCCAGCAGCTTAGCCGGGGGCGCCTACAATGAGCAGTTCTTC; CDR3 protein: CASSLAGGAYNEQFF